This T cell receptor (beta chain) comes out of a study of T cells in localized non-small cell lung cancer. V shed 0 bases and J shed 4 bases, with 16 bases lying between them. CDR1 SGHRS and CDR2 YFSETQ come from the germline V gene. This CDR3 spans 16 amino acids. Concerning this clone: As yet, its antigen is unknown.

General study findings and limits: Uninvolved adjacent lung showed higher T cell clonality than tumor. Turning up in adjacent lung were a median 57 of the top 100 tumor clones. As only one tumor region underwent sequencing, heterogeneity remains possible.

Repertoires were generated with immunoSEQ multiplex PCR, while TCRdb's copy carries only in-frame clones and drops some. The data hold tens of thousands of clones, with about 88% observed a single time. The rearrangement links TRBV5-1 to TRBJ2-5, with D maybe TRBD2 (5 bases). Here the sequenced sample was PBMCs, taken before any cancer treatment. The TCR sequence derives from a man aged 40 to 75 with stage II squamous cell lung carcinoma. The CDR3 DNA reads as TGCGCCAGCAGCTTGGGGTTTGGGGAGACGGGAGAGACCCAGTACTTC. Protein sequence: CASSLGFGETGETQYF.